The TCR beta chain under discussion was sequenced for a study of cytomegalovirus exposure and HLA in healthy donors. Across the whole study: HLA-typed donors contributed 65 million to 95 million unique TCRs, which were held in an early data release.

This CDR3 has 14 amino acids. Trimming removed 3 bases at V and 2 bases at J, with 12 bases between. Looked up from germline, CDR1 is SGHKS and CDR2 is YYEKEE (reference sequence). The PCR made use of 60 Vbeta and 13 Jbeta primers. Assay used: immunoSEQ multiplex PCR; TCRdb lists only in-frame clones, some missing. The specimen's table records around 65,000 clones. Study results and limitations: Rare sequences made up most TCRs, while some public TCRs were found in many donors. A few chains linked to CMV were shown in vitro to be specific for CMV antigens.

A remark on this clone: The antigen remains undetermined.

This chain links TRBV5-5 with TRBJ2-7, with D possibly TRBD2 on 5 matching bases. Sequencing was performed on PBMCs. The sequence came from a boy under 18 in good health and CMV-seronegative. CDR3 sequence reads: CASSWADGAYEQYF. DNA of the CDR3: TGTGCCAGCAGCTGGGCCGACGGGGCCTACGAGCAGTACTTC.